A single sample is the source of the 5 T cell receptor beta chains below, sequenced in a study of T cells in women clearing cervical HPV infection. The method was immunoSEQ multiplex PCR; TCRdb's version includes in-frame clones alone and lacks a portion of them. Across tens of thousands of clones, the top ten clones capture about 9.1% of the sample. The source material was blood buffy coat. The receptors originated from a woman between 18 and 69 years old with a cervical HPV16 infection that either progressed to CIN3+ or cleared (not recorded which).

Notes on this clone: The observed sequence ends 3 residues before the CDR3 terminus, with the missing tail filled in from the germline J gene. The chain has TRBV29-1 and TRBJ1-2, with a weak D call TRBD1 (5 bases). The CDR3 loop spans 13 amino acids. Trimming stripped 0 bases from V and 2 bases from J, with 7 bases between. Germline V gene lookup returns CDR1 SQVTM and CDR2 ANQGSEA. The CDR3 DNA, read in part, is TGCAGCGTTGAAGACAGGGTGAACTATGGC. Its protein is CSVEDRVNYG. The CDR3 reads in full as CSVEDRVNYGYTF.

With respect to this clone: The read ends 3 residues shy of where the CDR3 ends; the end is completed using the germline J gene. The chain couples TRBV19 to TRBJ1-2; 7 bases agree with TRBD1. In germline, CDR1 is LNHDA, CDR2 SQIVND (reference sequence). J was trimmed by 7 bases and V by 5 bases; bases with no gene match: 10. This CDR3 is 14 amino acids long. The CDR3 loop is CASSHLQGLVGYTF. The sequenced CDR3 bases are TGTGCCAGTAGTCACCTACAGGGGCTGGTTGGC.

Turning to this clone: Read sequence stops 3 residues before the CDR3 end, and the germline J gene provides the missing end. V and J are TRBV19 and TRBJ1-2; tentatively, D is TRBD1 (5 bases). V gave up 6 bases and J gave up 4 bases, with 15 bases separating them. CDR3 size: 14 residues. The germline V gene has CDR1 LNHDA and CDR2 SQIVND (reference sequence). Partial CDR3 DNA: TGTGCCAGTAGCCCCGCAGGGCCCTCCTATGGC. Translated, it gives CASSPAGPSYG. The entire CDR3 protein reads CASSPAGPSYGYTF.

Note on this clone: The read is 3 residues too short to cover the CDR3 end, so that end is filled in from the germline J gene. The J gene is TRBJ1-4, the V gene TRBV29-1; D is unresolved. The germline V and J ends were trimmed by 0 bases and 7 bases, with 9 bases remaining between them. From germline, CDR1 is SQVTM and CDR2 ANQGSEA. This CDR3 has 13 amino acids. Incomplete CDR3 DNA: TGCAGCGTTGAAGAGCGCCGTGGTGAAAAA. Encoded protein: CSVEERRGEK. The entire CDR3 sequence reads CSVEERRGEKLFF.

CDR3 DNA, as far as it was read: TGTGCCAGCAGCTTGTTAAAGGCCTCCTACAATGAG. This encodes CASSLLKASYNE. The full CDR3 is CASSLLKASYNEQFF. This chain connects TRBV7-2 to TRBJ2-1; D unresolved. The read halts 3 residues ahead of the CDR3 end, with the missing end drawn from the germline J gene. The CDR3 runs to 15 residues. Germline lookup yields CDR1 SGHTA and CDR2 FQGNSA. V lost 3 bases to trimming and J lost 0 bases, with 9 bases between them.